This T cell receptor (beta chain) was documented in a study of blood T cell repertoires in COVID-19. About the research overall: Spain, Italy and the United States supplied samples that represented acute and convalescent COVID-19. PBMCs, B-cell-depleted T cells, or T cells provided the cDNA or gDNA that made up the material.

Produced via immunoSEQ multiplex PCR; TCRdb's table is partial and in-frame only. The repertoire has 290,000 or so clones, roughly 89% of them found once; the top ten carry 3.5% to 4.5%. Across over 20 US areas, participants ranged in age from 18 to 89 years. Cohorts were assigned according to the clinical history that participants reported. J lost 3 bases, V lost 2 bases, and 5 bases had no gene match. This CDR3 contains 15 residues. CDR1 is SNHLY and CDR2 is FYNNEI in the germline V gene. The J gene is TRBJ2-3, the V gene TRBV2; 7 bases fit TRBD2. The sequencing sample was made of PBMCs or T cells enriched from blood (not recorded which). The clonotype originates from a woman younger than 35 with acute COVID-19. The CDR3 DNA sequence: TGTGCCAGCAGTGAAAGCGGGACGGAGACAGATACGCAGTATTTT. Translated: CASSESGTETDTQYF.